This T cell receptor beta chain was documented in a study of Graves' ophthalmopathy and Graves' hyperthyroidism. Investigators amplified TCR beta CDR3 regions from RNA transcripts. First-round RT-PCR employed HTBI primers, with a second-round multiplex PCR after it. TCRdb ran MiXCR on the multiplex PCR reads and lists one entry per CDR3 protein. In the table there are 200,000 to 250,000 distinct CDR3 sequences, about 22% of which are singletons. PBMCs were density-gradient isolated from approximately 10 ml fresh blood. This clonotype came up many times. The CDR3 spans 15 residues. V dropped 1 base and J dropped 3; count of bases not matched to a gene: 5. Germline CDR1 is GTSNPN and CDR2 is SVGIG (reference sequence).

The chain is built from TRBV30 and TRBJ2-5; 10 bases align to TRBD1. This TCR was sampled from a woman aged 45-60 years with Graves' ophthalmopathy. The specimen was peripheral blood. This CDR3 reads CAWSARTGGEETQYF. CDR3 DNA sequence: TGTGCCTGGAGTGCCCGGACAGGGGGAGAAGAGACCCAGTACTTC.